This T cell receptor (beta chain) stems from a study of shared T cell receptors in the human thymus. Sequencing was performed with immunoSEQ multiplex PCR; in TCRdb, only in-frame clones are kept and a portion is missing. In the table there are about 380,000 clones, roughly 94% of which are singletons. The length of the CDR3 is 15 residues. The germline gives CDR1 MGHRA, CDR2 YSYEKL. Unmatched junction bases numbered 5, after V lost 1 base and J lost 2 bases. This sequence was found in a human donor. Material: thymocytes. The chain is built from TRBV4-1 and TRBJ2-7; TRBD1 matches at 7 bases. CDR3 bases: TGCGCCAGCAGCCAAGGGACAGGTAACGCCTACGAGCAGTACTTC. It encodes CASSQGTGNAYEQYF.